What follows are 21 T cell receptor beta chains derived from one specimen sequenced in a study of OX40 agonist ivuxolimab in advanced cancers. Profiling relied on immunoSEQ multiplex PCR, and the TCRdb table lists in-frame clones only, not all of them. The sample has 55,000 to 80,000 clones, over 75% seen once; the top ten hold over 0.25%. Source: CD4+ or CD8+ T cells sorted from blood, taken in a trial of the OX40 agonist ivuxolimab. The origin of the receptors is an adult with an advanced solid tumor such as melanoma, head and neck, liver or kidney cancer.

The V call is TRBV10-2, the J call TRBJ1-2; TRBD1 matches at 8 bases. In germline, CDR1 is WSHSY, CDR2 SAAADI. The CDR3 loop spans 13 amino acids. With 5 bases clipped from V and 6 bases from J, the junction kept 5 bases outside the gene matches. The CDR3 here is CASSTTGEDGYTF. Written as DNA, the CDR3 is TGCGCCAGCAGTACGACAGGGGAGGATGGCTACACCTTC.

CDR3 amino acids: CASSENYEGYTF. CDR3 nucleotide sequence: TGTGCCAGCAGTGAAAACTATGAGGGCTACACCTTC. The chain links TRBV2 to TRBJ1-2, with no clear D. Germline CDR1 reads SNHLY; CDR2 reads FYNNEI. Trimming stripped 2 bases from V and 8 bases from J, with 9 bases between. The CDR3 has 12 residues. Combining the CDR3 with reference TRBV2 and TRBJ1-2 gives the whole variable domain EPEVTQTPSHQVTQMGQEVILRCVPISNHLYFYWYRQILGQKVEFLVSFYNNEISEKSEIFDDQFSVERPDGSNFTLKIRSTKLEDSAMYFCASSENYEGYTFGSGTRLTVV.

Details on this clone: The junction does not match germline at one end; this may be a read error. This chain uses TRBV4-1 with TRBJ1-6; D perhaps matches TRBD1 (5 bases). The CDR3 has 16 residues. Germline V CDR1 and CDR2: MGHRA, YSYEKL. CDR3 coding DNA: TGCGCTAGCACCCAAGGGGCAGGGAGTTCAAATTCACCCCTCCACTTT. This gives the protein CASTQGAGSSNSPLHF.

The chain combines TRBV7-6 with TRBJ2-1; D perhaps matches TRBD2 (6 bases). Deletions cut 6 bases from V and 7 bases from J, with 22 bases between. The CDR3 extends over 16 amino acids. CDR1 and CDR2 from the germline V gene are SGHVS and FNYEAQ. Here the CDR3 reads CASSPLGGLTGNEQFF. The CDR3 bases are TGTGCCAGCAGTCCACTGGGAGGACTCACGGGAAATGAGCAGTTCTTC.

V is TRBV28 and J is TRBJ1-6, with 10 bases identical to TRBD1. Losses at the gene ends were 4 bases for V and 0 bases for J; bases not matched to a gene: 6. The CDR3 is made up of 18 amino acids. In germline, CDR1 is MDHEN, CDR2 SYDVKM. The DNA for the CDR3 is TGTGCCAGCAGTTCGGGACAGGGGTTAAGCTCCTATAATTCACCCCTCCACTTT. It is translated as CASSSGQGLSSYNSPLHF.

V is TRBV6-6 and J is TRBJ2-6; 8 positions agree with TRBD1. J gave up 2 bases and V 5 bases, and 2 bases lay outside the gene matches. The germline CDR1 and CDR2 sequences are MNHNY and SVGAGI (reference sequence). The CDR3 loop spans 15 amino acids. The CDR3 bases are TGTGCCAGCAGTCGGACAGGGACTGGGGCCAACGTCCTGACTTTC. Its protein is CASSRTGTGANVLTF.

In regard to this clone: Other DNA sequences in the same sample also yield this CDR3. The chain combines TRBV28 with TRBJ2-7; 9 bases align to TRBD1. Germline trimming cut 3 bases from V and 4 bases from J; bases unmatched to any gene: 4. Germline CDR1 and CDR2: MDHEN and SYDVKM. The CDR3 spans 14 residues. The CDR3 here is CASSFGDRAYEQYF. The CDR3 nucleotides are TGTGCCAGCAGTTTTGGGGACAGGGCATACGAGCAGTACTTC.

The V gene is TRBV7-2, the J gene TRBJ2-7; 9 nucleotides agree with TRBD1. CDR1 SGHTA and CDR2 FQGNSA come from the germline V gene. Unmatched junction bases numbered 6, after V lost 2 bases and J lost 4 bases. The CDR3 loop spans 15 amino acids. CDR3 sequence (DNA): TGTGCCAGCAGCTTACACGGGACAGGGACTTACGAGCAGTACTTC. It specifies CASSLHGTGTYEQYF.

The V call is TRBV29-1, the J call TRBJ2-5; the match to TRBD1 covers 9 bases. From germline, CDR1 is SQVTM and CDR2 ANQGSEA. The CDR3 has 13 amino acids. V lost 3 bases, J lost 1 base, and 0 bases stayed unmatched. The CDR3 nucleotides read TGCAGCGTTGAGGACAGGGGCCAAGAGACCCAGTACTTC. It encodes CSVEDRGQETQYF.

The rearrangement uses TRBV18 and TRBJ2-7; TRBD1 or TRBD2 may be the D gene (5 bases each). Looked up from germline, CDR1 is KGHSH and CDR2 is LQKENI. The length of the CDR3 is 14 residues. V gave up 3 bases and J gave up 0 bases, with 9 bases separating them. In nucleotides, the CDR3 is TGTGCCAGCTCACCGGGGACCTTCTCCTACGAGCAGTACTTC. This codes for CASSPGTFSYEQYF. Complete variable domain (other parts from reference TRBV18 and TRBJ2-7): NAGVMQNPRHLVRRRGQEARLRCSPMKGHSHVYWYRQLPEEGLKFMVYLQKENIIDESGMPKERFSAEFPKEGPSILRIQQVVRGDSAAYFCASSPGTFSYEQYFGPGTRLTVT.

The chain joins TRBV6-1 to TRBJ2-4; D perhaps matches TRBD2 (5 bases). The CDR3 spans 15 residues. Trimming left V 8 bases short and J 1 base short, with 15 bases between. Germline V gives CDR1 MNHNS, CDR2 SASEGT. The CDR3 region has the DNA TGTGCCAGCGCAGACCAAGCGGCTGCCAAAAACATTCAGTACTTC. Amino acids: CASADQAAAKNIQYF.

The rearrangement joins TRBV4-2 to TRBJ2-1; 11 bases fit TRBD2. Germline V gene lookup returns CDR1 LGHNA and CDR2 YNFKEQ. The CDR3 covers 17 residues. Trimming removed 2 bases from V and 5 bases from J; junction bases left unmatched: 8. The CDR3 spells CASSQQLAGAQHNEQFF. CDR3 nucleotide sequence: TGTGCCAGCAGCCAACAACTAGCGGGAGCTCAACACAATGAGCAGTTCTTC.

This clone appeared a few times. The V call is TRBV5-1, the J call TRBJ2-3; TRBD1 or TRBD2 may be the D gene (5 bases each). CDR3 length: 13 amino acids. Deletions cut 3 bases from V and 2 bases from J, with 7 bases between. Germline lookup yields CDR1 SGHRS and CDR2 YFSETQ. This chain's CDR3 is CASSSGATDTQYF. In DNA form, the CDR3 reads TGCGCCAGCAGCTCCGGGGCCACAGATACGCAGTATTTT.

This chain joins TRBV7-7 and TRBJ2-5; D may be TRBD1 or TRBD2 (5 bases each). This CDR3 is built from 16 residues. Germline-derived CDR1 and CDR2 are SSHAT and FNYEAQ (reference sequence). V was pared by 1 base and J by 5 bases, with 17 bases between. CDR3 in amino acids: CASSLGRGVRLETQYF. Here the CDR3 DNA reads TGTGCCAGCAGCTTAGGGCGAGGGGTGCGATTGGAGACCCAGTACTTC.

V usage is TRBV10-3 and J usage is TRBJ2-1; 13 bases agree with TRBD2. This CDR3 comprises 15 residues. The germline V gene has CDR1 ENHRY and CDR2 SYGVKD. V was clipped by 4 bases and J by 10 bases; unmatched bases: 7. The CDR3 DNA sequence: TGTGCCATCAGTGCCGGGACTAGCGGGATGGGGGAGCAGTTCTTC. Residues: CAISAGTSGMGEQFF.

The count of this clone is one. The gene calls are TRBV18 and TRBJ2-3, with 11 bases fitting TRBD2. This CDR3 spans 17 amino acids. V gave up 5 bases and J gave up 2 bases; unmatched junction bases: 9. Germline V gene lookup returns CDR1 KGHSH and CDR2 LQKENI. CDR3 residues: CASSSSGLAGSTDTQYF. DNA for the CDR3: TGTGCCAGCTCATCCTCTGGACTAGCGGGTTCCACAGATACGCAGTATTTT.

J is TRBJ2-7 and V is TRBV11-3; D ambiguous. The germline gives CDR1 SGHNT, CDR2 YENEEA. The CDR3 sequence is 11 residues long. The V end lost 3 bases, the J end lost 6 bases, and 6 bases lay between the germline ends. The CDR3, as DNA: TGTGCCAGCAGCTTGGCTGGCGAGCAGTACTTC. Encoded protein: CASSLAGEQYF.

This clone was recorded only once. The chain employs TRBV19 and TRBJ2-1; possible D gene TRBD1, 6 bases. CDR3 length: 16 amino acids. CDR1 LNHDA and CDR2 SQIVND come from the germline V gene (reference sequence). Trimming pared 3 bases from V and 0 bases from J, leaving 12 bases between. As DNA, the CDR3 is TGTGCCAGTAGTATCCGCACAGGGAGCTCCTACAATGAGCAGTTCTTC. Amino acid sequence: CASSIRTGSSYNEQFF.

The J gene is TRBJ2-7, the V gene TRBV6-1; D unresolved. Looked up from germline, CDR1 is MNHNS and CDR2 is SASEGT. The V and J ends lost 6 bases and 2 bases respectively, with 5 bases between them. The CDR3 loop spans 11 amino acids. CDR3 sequence reads: CASRSTYEQYF. CDR3 nucleotide sequence: TGTGCCAGCAGGTCCACCTACGAGCAGTACTTC.

The J gene is TRBJ2-7, the V gene TRBV28, with D possibly being TRBD2 (6 bases). V lost 1 base to trimming and J lost 0 bases, with 16 bases between them. CDR1 is MDHEN, CDR2 SYDVKM, per germline. CDR3 length equals 17 residues. The CDR3 loop reads CASSLLLPASASYEQYF. CDR3 DNA: TGTGCCAGCAGTTTATTATTGCCGGCTAGCGCCTCCTACGAGCAGTACTTC.

V and J are TRBV5-1 and TRBJ2-1, with D perhaps matching TRBD2 (5 bases). Germline values: CDR1 SGHRS, CDR2 YFSETQ. The V end lost 0 bases, the J end lost 2 bases, and 12 bases lay between the germline ends. This CDR3 contains 16 residues. The CDR3 bases are TGCGCCAGCAGCTTGGGCGTCGGGAACGCCTACAATGAGCAGTTCTTC. This sequence encodes CASSLGVGNAYNEQFF.